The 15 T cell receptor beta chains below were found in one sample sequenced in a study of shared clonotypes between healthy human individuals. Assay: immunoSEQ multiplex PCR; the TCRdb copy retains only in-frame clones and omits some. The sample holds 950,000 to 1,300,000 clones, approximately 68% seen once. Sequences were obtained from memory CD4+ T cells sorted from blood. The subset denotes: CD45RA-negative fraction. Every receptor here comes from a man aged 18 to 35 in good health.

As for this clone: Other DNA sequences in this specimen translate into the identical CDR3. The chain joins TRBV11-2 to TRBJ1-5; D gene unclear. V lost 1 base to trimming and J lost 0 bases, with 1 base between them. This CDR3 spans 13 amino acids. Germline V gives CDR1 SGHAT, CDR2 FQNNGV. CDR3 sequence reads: CASSLASNQPQHF. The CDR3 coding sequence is TGTGCCAGCAGCTTAGCTAGCAATCAGCCCCAGCATTTT.

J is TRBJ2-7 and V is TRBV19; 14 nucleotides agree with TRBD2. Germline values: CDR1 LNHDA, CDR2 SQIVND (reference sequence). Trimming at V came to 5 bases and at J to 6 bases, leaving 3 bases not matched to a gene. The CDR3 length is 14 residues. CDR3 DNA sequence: TGTGCCAGTAGTCCCGGACTAGCGGGAGGCGAGCAGTACTTC. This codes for CASSPGLAGGEQYF. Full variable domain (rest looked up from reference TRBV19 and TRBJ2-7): DGGITQSPKYLFRKEGQNVTLSCEQNLNHDAMYWYRQDPGQGLRLIYYSQIVNDFQKGDIAEGYSVSREKKESFPLTVTSAQKNPTAFYLCASSPGLAGGEQYFGPGTRLTVT.

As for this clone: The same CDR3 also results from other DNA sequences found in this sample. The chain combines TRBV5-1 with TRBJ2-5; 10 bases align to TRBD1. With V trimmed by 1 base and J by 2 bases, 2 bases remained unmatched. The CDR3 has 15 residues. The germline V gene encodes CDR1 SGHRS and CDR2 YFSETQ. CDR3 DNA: TGCGCCAGCAGCTTGCAGGGACAGGGGCAAGAGACCCAGTACTTC. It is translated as CASSLQGQGQETQYF.

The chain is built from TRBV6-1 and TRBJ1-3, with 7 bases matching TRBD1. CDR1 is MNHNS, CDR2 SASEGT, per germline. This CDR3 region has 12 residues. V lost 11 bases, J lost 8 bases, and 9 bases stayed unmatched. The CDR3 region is CACQGVRYTIYF. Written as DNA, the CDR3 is TGTGCCTGTCAGGGGGTGAGATACACCATATATTTT.

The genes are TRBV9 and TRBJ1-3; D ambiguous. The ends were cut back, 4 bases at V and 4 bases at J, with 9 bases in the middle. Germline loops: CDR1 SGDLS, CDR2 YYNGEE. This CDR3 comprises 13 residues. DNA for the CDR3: TGTGCCAGCAGCTTAAACCAGGGAAACACCATATATTTT. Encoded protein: CASSLNQGNTIYF.

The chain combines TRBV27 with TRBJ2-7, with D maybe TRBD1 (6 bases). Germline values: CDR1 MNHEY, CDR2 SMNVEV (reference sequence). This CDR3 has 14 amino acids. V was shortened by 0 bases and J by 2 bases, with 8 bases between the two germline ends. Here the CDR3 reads CASSLSRQAYEQYF. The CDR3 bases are TGTGCCAGCAGTTTATCTCGACAGGCCTACGAGCAGTACTTC.

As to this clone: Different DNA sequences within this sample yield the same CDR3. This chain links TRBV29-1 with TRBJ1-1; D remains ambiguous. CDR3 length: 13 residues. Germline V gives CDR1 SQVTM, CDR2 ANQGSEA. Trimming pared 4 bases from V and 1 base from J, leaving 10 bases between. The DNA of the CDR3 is TGCAGCGTTGTGCAGATTGGGAACACTGAAGCTTTCTTT. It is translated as CSVVQIGNTEAFF.

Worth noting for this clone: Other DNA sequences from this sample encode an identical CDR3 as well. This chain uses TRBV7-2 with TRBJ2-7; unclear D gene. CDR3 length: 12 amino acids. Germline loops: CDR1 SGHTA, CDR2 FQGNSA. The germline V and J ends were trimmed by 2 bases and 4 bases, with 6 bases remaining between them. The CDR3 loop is CASSLSRYEQYF. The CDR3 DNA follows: TGTGCCAGCAGCTTAAGCAGGTACGAGCAGTACTTC.

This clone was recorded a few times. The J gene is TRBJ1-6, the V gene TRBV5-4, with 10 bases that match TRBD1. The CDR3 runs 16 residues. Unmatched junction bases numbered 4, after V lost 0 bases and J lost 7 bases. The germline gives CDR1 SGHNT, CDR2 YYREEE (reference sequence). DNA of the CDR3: TGTGCCAGCAGCTTGGGCTCGGGACAGGGGAATTCACCCCTCCACTTT. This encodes CASSLGSGQGNSPLHF. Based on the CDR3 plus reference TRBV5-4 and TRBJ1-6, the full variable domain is ETGVTQSPTHLIKTRGQQVTLRCSSQSGHNTVSWYQQALGQGPQFIFQYYREEENGRGNFPPRFSGLQFPNYSSELNVNALELDDSALYLCASSLGSGQGNSPLHFGNGTRLTVT.

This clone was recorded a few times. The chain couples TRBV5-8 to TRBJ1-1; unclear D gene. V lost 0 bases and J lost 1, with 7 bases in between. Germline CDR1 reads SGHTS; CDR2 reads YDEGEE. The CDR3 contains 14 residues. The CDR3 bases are TGTGCCAGCAGCTTGGAATGGTCGAACACTGAAGCTTTCTTT. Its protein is CASSLEWSNTEAFF.

Here the CDR3 DNA reads TGTGCCAGCAGTAAAGTAGGCACCGGGGAGCTGTTTTTT. Its protein is CASSKVGTGELFF. V is TRBV6-5 and J is TRBJ2-2; D is unresolved. The V end was cut by 5 bases, the J end by 4 bases, with 8 bases between. Germline V lookup: CDR1 MNHEY, CDR2 SVGAGI. The CDR3 contains 13 residues.

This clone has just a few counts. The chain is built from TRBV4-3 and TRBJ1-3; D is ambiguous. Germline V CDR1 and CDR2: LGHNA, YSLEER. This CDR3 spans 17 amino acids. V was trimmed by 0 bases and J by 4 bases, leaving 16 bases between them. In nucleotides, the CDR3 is TGCGCCAGCAGCCAAGACTTTTTGGGCGCGAACGGAAACACCATATATTTT. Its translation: CASSQDFLGANGNTIYF.

As DNA, the CDR3 is TGTGCCAGTATGCCGGGACTATCCACCTACGAGCAGTACTTC. Amino acid sequence: CASMPGLSTYEQYF. The chain joins TRBV28 to TRBJ2-7; 7 nucleotides match TRBD2. This CDR3 is built from 14 residues. Per the germline V gene, CDR1 is MDHEN and CDR2 is SYDVKM. V trimming: 9 bases; J trimming: 2 bases; junction bases outside the gene matches: 10.

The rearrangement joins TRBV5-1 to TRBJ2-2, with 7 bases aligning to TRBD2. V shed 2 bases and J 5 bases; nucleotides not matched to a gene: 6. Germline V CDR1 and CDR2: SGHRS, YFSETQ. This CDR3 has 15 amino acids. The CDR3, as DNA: TGCGCCAGCAGCTTAGGCGGGAGTCGGACCGGGGAGCTGTTTTTT. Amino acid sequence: CASSLGGSRTGELFF.

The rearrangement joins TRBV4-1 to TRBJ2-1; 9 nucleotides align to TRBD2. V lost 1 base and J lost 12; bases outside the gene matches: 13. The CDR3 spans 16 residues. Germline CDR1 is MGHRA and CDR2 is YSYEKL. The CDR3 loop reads CASSQVAGLAPVGQFF. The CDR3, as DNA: TGCGCCAGCAGCCAAGTCGCGGGACTAGCCCCCGTTGGGCAGTTCTTC.